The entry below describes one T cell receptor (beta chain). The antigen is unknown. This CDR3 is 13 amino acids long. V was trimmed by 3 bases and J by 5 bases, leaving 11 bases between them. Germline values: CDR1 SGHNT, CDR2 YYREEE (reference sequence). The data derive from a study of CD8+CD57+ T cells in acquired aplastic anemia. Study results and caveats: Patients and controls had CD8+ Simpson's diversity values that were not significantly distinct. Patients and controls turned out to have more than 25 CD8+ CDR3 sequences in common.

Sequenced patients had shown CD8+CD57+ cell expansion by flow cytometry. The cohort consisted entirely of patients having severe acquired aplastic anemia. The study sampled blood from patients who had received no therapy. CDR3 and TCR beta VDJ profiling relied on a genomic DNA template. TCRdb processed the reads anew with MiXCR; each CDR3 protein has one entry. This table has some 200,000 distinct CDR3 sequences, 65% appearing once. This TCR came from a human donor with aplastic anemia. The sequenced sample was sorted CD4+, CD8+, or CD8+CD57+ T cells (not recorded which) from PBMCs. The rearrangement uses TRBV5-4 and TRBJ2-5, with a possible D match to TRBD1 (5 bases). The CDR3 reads CASSYQGSETQYF. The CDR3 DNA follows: TGTGCCAGCAGCTACCAGGGTTCCGAGACCCAGTACTTC. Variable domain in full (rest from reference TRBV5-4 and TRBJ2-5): ETGVTQSPTHLIKTRGQQVTLRCSSQSGHNTVSWYQQALGQGPQFIFQYYREEENGRGNFPPRFSGLQFPNYSSELNVNALELDDSALYLCASSYQGSETQYFGPGTRLLVL.